This T cell receptor beta chain was recovered during a study of human T cells and chemical hapten exposure (dated by TCRdb to the early 2020s). A note on the overall study: For sensitization, 2% DPC in acetone was applied to a roughly 2 cm by roughly 2 cm area of upper inner arm skin. Throughout the roughly 25-week study period, patients were also given weekly therapeutic DPC doses on the scalp. Patch tests used Finn chambers with 0.01% DPC on the upper back, scored after 6 days by International Contact Dermatitis Research Group standards. The patient cohort, mostly female, included alopecia areata with under or over 50% scalp involvement, alopecia totalis and alopecia universalis. Libraries were pooled for sequencing, and variation in per-sample TCR yields was attributed mainly to small differences in library volumes within the pool. This study followed changes in the peripheral blood TCR repertoire in vivo during primary and secondary sensitization of alopecia patients to the hapten diphenylcyclopropenone (DPC). Blood samples were taken from patients before sensitization (week 0) and then at 2, 6 and about 24 weeks after DPC sensitization. Blood for TCR sequencing was provided by twenty-nine alopecia patients at one to four time points (pre-sensitization, 2, 6 and 24 weeks).

The germline V gene sets CDR1 to SQVTM and CDR2 to ANQGSEA. A distance of 9 bases separates the germline ends of V and J, which lose 4 bases and 6 bases respectively. The CDR3 holds 11 amino acids from the cysteine to the phenylalanine. Only the CDR3 portion is preserved as DNA: 33 bases, with reading frame beginning at the first base. The library was prepared using RACE. TCRdb records NextSeq 500 as the sequencer. During library preparation, unique molecular identifiers were attached to individual cDNA molecules so that TCRs could be counted quantitatively and reproducibly. Each blood RNA sample was used to sequence both TCR alpha and TCR beta chains. As for the authors' bioinformatics: Samples had a median of around 92,000 TCRs, with a range from roughly 23,224 to 750,000. V, J and CDR3 annotation of the TCR reads was performed with the Decombinator software suite. To make PS versus PT1 abundance plots, every sample was subsampled to the same number of TCRs (28,000). Expanded TCRs were defined as absent before sensitization and observed at least eight times at the 2-week time point. TCRdb handled the public reads itself, with Q25 trimming in fastp and clone calling in MiXCR, and kept productive beta chains. Rows with one shared CDR3 protein collapse into an entry with the most common genes and DNA. The V and J calls and clone size come from TCRdb's table, not from the authors' own analysis. The sample records 80,000 to 100,000 distinct CDR3 sequences, 12% of which are singletons. Over 2% of the sample is taken by the ten largest.

Taken with the paper, the label for time point translates to: patch test 1, 2 weeks after DPC sensitization. Explained via the paper, the treatment or condition label denotes: therapeutic diphenylcyclopropenone sensitization with weekly scalp DPC. At every patch-test visit, the blood draw took place before the patch test was put on. Patients were eligible if aged 18 to 70, diagnosed with alopecia and judged suitable for DPC therapy, and pregnant patients were excluded. Total RNA was extracted from unfractionated whole blood that had been collected in Tempus Blood RNA tubes. The research as a whole found: Patch test score correlated positively with the number of PT1 expanded TCRs, reaching significance at thresholds 8, 16 and 32 but not at 4. Significantly more large CDR3 similarity clusters were formed by expanded TCRs than by pre-sensitization or healthy control sets, consistent with antigen-driven responses. DPC sensitization did not change the number of TCRs with a frequency above 1 in 1000, and there was no evidence of changes in global repertoire structure. Alopecia, a presumed autoimmune disease, was present in all patients, so the immune response of the patients might differ from that of healthy individuals. Repeated subsampling changed both the strength of the expansion versus patch-test correlation and the threshold at which that correlation became significant.

Concerning this clonotype: The target of this receptor is not known. No base qualities exist here, and no much larger clone lies one base off it.

The V and J segments used are TRBV29-1 and TRBJ1-2; matching of 6 bases hints at TRBD1 as the D gene. Sequenced material: whole blood, taken in connection with sensitization to the hapten diphenylcyclopropenone (DPC). This sequence originates from a woman aged 40-49 years with alopecia areata. Some clones in this sample may be carry-over from other donors' samples. The DNA sequence is TGCAGCGTTGTACAGGGTGATGGCTACACCTTC. Its product reads: CSVVQGDGYTF.